This T cell receptor (beta chain) was profiled in a study of human T cells and chemical hapten exposure. Study-level results: After DPC sensitization, TCRs above 1 in 1000 frequency showed no change.

Trimming stripped 5 bases from V and 6 bases from J, with 17 bases between. Germline loops: CDR1 SNHLY, CDR2 FYNNEI. This CDR3 is built from 15 residues. Concerning this clonotype itself: The target antigen is unknown.

Noted time point: patch test 1, 2 weeks after DPC sensitization. Described treatment: therapeutic diphenylcyclopropenone sensitization with weekly scalp DPC. TCRdb re-analysed the RACE reads in MiXCR, keeping a single row per CDR3 protein. The sample lists 180,000 or so distinct CDR3 sequences; under 25% were seen once. The input for sequencing was whole blood, taken in connection with sensitization to the hapten diphenylcyclopropenone (DPC). This chain uses TRBV2 with TRBJ1-5, with D possibly being TRBD1 (5 bases). The sequence was collected from a woman between 45 and 65 years old with alopecia areata. Some clones in this sample may be carry-over from other donors' samples. Written as DNA, the CDR3 is TGTGCCAGCAGTAGTAGGACAACCCAGACTCAGCCCCAGCATTTT. Protein: CASSSRTTQTQPQHF.